This entry lists 20 T cell receptor beta chains sequenced from one sample in a study of T cell responses to AZD1222 COVID-19 vaccine. The table came from immunoSEQ multiplex PCR; TCRdb's copy has only in-frame clones and leaves some out. The sample holds 180,000 or so clones, around 88% seen once. The specimen comprised peripheral blood, sampled on day 0 of AZD1222 vaccination. Receptors were obtained from an adult in good health.

This chain uses TRBV30 with TRBJ2-3; the D gene is possibly TRBD2 (6 bases). Looked up from germline, CDR1 is GTSNPN and CDR2 is SVGIG (reference sequence). The CDR3 runs to 14 residues. V lost 2 bases and J 4 bases, leaving 13 bases between the germline ends. This chain's CDR3 is CAWSRAGFADTQYF. The CDR3 nucleotides read TGTGCCTGGAGTCGGGCGGGGTTCGCAGATACGCAGTATTTT.

In its sample, this clone was seen once. This rearrangement joins TRBV30 to TRBJ2-1; maybe TRBD2 (5 bases). This CDR3 contains 15 residues. Trimming shortened V by 3 bases and J by 3 bases, and 15 bases separated the two germline ends. Germline V lookup: CDR1 GTSNPN, CDR2 SVGIG (reference sequence). The CDR3 here is CAWSLRGSGYNEQFF. In DNA form, the CDR3 reads TGTGCCTGGAGCCTACGGGGATCTGGCTACAATGAGCAGTTCTTC. The entire variable domain, with the rest obtained from reference TRBV30 and TRBJ2-1, is as follows: SQTIHQWPATLVQPVGSPLSLECTVEGTSNPNLYWYRQAAGRGLQLLFYSVGIGQISSEVPQNLSASRPQDRQFILSSKKLLLSDSGFYLCAWSLRGSGYNEQFFGPGTRLTVL.

This chain joins TRBV7-6 and TRBJ2-7, with TRBD1 matching 10 bases. The V gene end was trimmed by 3 bases and the J gene end by 5 bases; junction bases not matched to a gene: 10. Looked up from germline, CDR1 is SGHVS and CDR2 is FNYEAQ. The CDR3 is made up of 16 amino acids. The DNA of the CDR3 is TGTGCCAGCAGCTTCCGCGACAGGGGGCGCGGGAACGAGCAGTACTTC. As protein: CASSFRDRGRGNEQYF.

V and J are TRBV7-8 and TRBJ1-1; 9 bases agree with TRBD1. This CDR3 contains 15 residues. In germline, CDR1 is SGHVS, CDR2 FQNEAQ. The trim removed 2 bases at V and 6 bases at J, leaving 7 bases unmatched. The CDR3, as DNA: TGTGCCAGCAGCTTACAGGGGACAGGGAGGGCTGAAGCTTTCTTT. It codes for CASSLQGTGRAEAFF.

This sequence joins TRBV19 and TRBJ1-5; 8 bases fit TRBD1. Germline assignment: CDR1 LNHDA and CDR2 SQIVND (reference sequence). J was trimmed by 7 bases and V by 3 bases; bases with no gene match: 11. The CDR3 extends over 16 amino acids. The CDR3: CASSIPGQGGGQPQHF. The CDR3 region has the DNA TGTGCCAGTAGTATCCCCGGACAGGGAGGTGGCCAGCCCCAGCATTTT.

J is TRBJ2-2 and V is TRBV6-5; weak D call: TRBD1 (5 bases). This CDR3 has 16 residues. Trimming stripped 3 bases from V and 6 bases from J, with 17 bases between. Germline V gene sequence: CDR1 MNHEY, CDR2 SVGAGI. CDR3 in DNA: TGTGCCAGCAGTTATAGGCAGGGCGGACGACCCGGGGAGCTGTTTTTT. It codes for CASSYRQGGRPGELFF.

With regard to this clone: This same CDR3 is encoded by further DNA sequences in the sample. The genes are TRBV3-1 (or the pseudogene TRBV3-2) and TRBJ2-2; no definite D call. In germline, CDR1 is LGHDT, CDR2 YNNKEL (reference sequence). Between the trimmed V and J ends, which lost 1 base and 5 bases, there was a span of 2 bases. The CDR3 covers 12 residues. The chain's CDR3 is CASSQGTGELFF. In DNA, the CDR3 is TGTGCCAGCAGCCAAGGGACCGGGGAGCTGTTTTTT.

This chain links TRBV28 with TRBJ2-1; D is perhaps TRBD2 (6 bases). Germline lookup yields CDR1 MDHEN and CDR2 SYDVKM. The CDR3 totals 14 residues. The germline V and J ends were trimmed by 5 bases and 7 bases, with 15 bases remaining between them. The CDR3 region is CASSPVAGPNEQFF. CDR3 coding DNA: TGTGCCAGCAGTCCTGTGGCGGGGCCTAATGAGCAGTTCTTC.

The chain uses TRBV5-1 and TRBJ2-2; 8 bases fit TRBD1. The CDR3 is 16 residues long. V was pared by 4 bases and J by 6 bases, with 11 bases of the junction left unmatched. Per germline, CDR1 SGHRS and CDR2 YFSETQ. The CDR3 sequence is CASSGGTGFASGELFF. Written as DNA, the CDR3 is TGCGCCAGCAGCGGCGGGACAGGATTCGCCTCCGGGGAGCTGTTTTTT.

The chain joins TRBV6-5 to TRBJ1-4; no firm D call. Germline V gene lookup returns CDR1 MNHEY and CDR2 SVGAGI. Deletions cut 0 bases from V and 7 bases from J, with 12 bases between. This CDR3 is 15 amino acids long. For the CDR3, the DNA is TGTGCCAGCAGTTACTCTTGGGTACAACCTGAAAAACTGTTTTTT. It codes for CASSYSWVQPEKLFF.

The CDR3 bases are TGTGCCTGGAGTGTACCAAGGACAGCTTACAATCAGCCCCAGCATTTT. Translating it yields CAWSVPRTAYNQPQHF. V usage is TRBV30 and J usage is TRBJ1-5; maybe TRBD1 (6 bases). V gave up 0 bases and J gave up 3 bases, with 15 bases separating them. The CDR3 runs 16 residues. Looked up from germline, CDR1 is GTSNPN and CDR2 is SVGIG (reference sequence).

The CDR3 DNA reads as TGCAGCGTCCTCAAGCCGGGAGACTACGAGCAGTACTTC. It specifies CSVLKPGDYEQYF. V gene TRBV29-1 combines with J gene TRBJ2-7; maybe TRBD2 (6 bases). V shed 6 bases and J shed 3 bases, with 15 bases lying between them. The CDR3 sequence is 13 residues long. Per germline, CDR1 SQVTM and CDR2 ANQGSEA.

V is TRBV24-1 and J is TRBJ2-3; no firm D call. The CDR3 spans 16 residues. Germline values: CDR1 KGHDR, CDR2 SFDVKD. The V end was cut by 4 bases, the J end by 1 base, with 14 bases between. The CDR3 spells CATSDPLDLRTDTQYF. CDR3 nucleotide sequence: TGTGCCACCAGTGACCCACTGGATTTACGCACAGATACGCAGTATTTT.

CDR3 DNA: TGTGCCAGCAGCTTGACGACAGGGGAGGTCTATGGCTACACCTTC. Translated: CASSLTTGEVYGYTF. V gene TRBV5-5 combines with J gene TRBJ1-2; 8 nucleotides agree with TRBD1. This CDR3 is 15 amino acids long. CDR1 and CDR2 from the germline V gene are SGHKS and YYEKEE (reference sequence). Unmatched junction bases numbered 6, after V lost 1 base and J lost 4 bases.

The sample holds one count of this clone. This chain joins TRBV19 and TRBJ1-6, with D maybe TRBD1 (5 bases). The V end was cut by 4 bases, the J end by 8 bases, with 9 bases between. The CDR3 consists of 13 residues. Germline V lookup: CDR1 LNHDA, CDR2 SQIVND (reference sequence). For the CDR3, the DNA is TGTGCCAGTAGTAACCGACAGTATTCACCCCTCCACTTT. This sequence encodes CASSNRQYSPLHF.

The V gene is TRBV3-1 (or the pseudogene TRBV3-2), the J gene TRBJ2-3; 7 bases agree with TRBD1. The CDR3 runs 17 residues. Germline trimming cut 1 base from V and 0 bases from J; bases unmatched to any gene: 7. The germline V gene encodes CDR1 LGHDT and CDR2 YNNKEL (reference sequence). CDR3 in amino acids: CASSQANRGASTDTQYF. In DNA form, the CDR3 reads TGTGCCAGCAGCCAAGCTAACAGGGGCGCAAGCACAGATACGCAGTATTTT.

This clone appeared a few times. The V gene is TRBV2, the J gene TRBJ1-1; D unclear. CDR1 is SNHLY, CDR2 FYNNEI, per germline. V was shortened by 6 bases and J by 3 bases, with 11 bases between the two germline ends. This CDR3 region has 13 residues. The CDR3 reads CASSQTRDTEAFF. The CDR3 DNA sequence: TGTGCCAGCAGCCAAACCCGGGACACTGAAGCTTTCTTT.

This clone was observed a few times. The chain uses TRBV28 and TRBJ1-4; possibly TRBD1 for D (6 bases). Trimming took off 6 bases at V and 8 bases at J, with 16 bases between the two ends. This CDR3 comprises 14 residues. CDR1 and CDR2 (germline): MDHEN, SYDVKM. CDR3 amino acids: CASRKDSGREKLFF. In DNA form, the CDR3 reads TGTGCCAGCAGGAAGGACAGTGGTAGGGAAAAACTGTTTTTT.

The sample holds one count of this clone. This chain links TRBV30 with TRBJ2-7; a possible D gene is TRBD2 (6 bases). V was shortened by 1 base and J by 5 bases, with 15 bases between the two germline ends. CDR3 length: 14 amino acids. Per the germline V gene, CDR1 is GTSNPN and CDR2 is SVGIG (reference sequence). This chain's CDR3 is CAWSGGGSWDEQYF. The CDR3 region has the DNA TGTGCCTGGAGTGGTGGAGGGAGTTGGGACGAGCAGTACTTC.

The V and J genes are TRBV19 and TRBJ1-6, with 7 bases matching TRBD1. V lost 9 bases to trimming and J lost 7 bases; unmatched junction nucleotides: 6. CDR3 length: 13 amino acids. The germline gives CDR1 LNHDA, CDR2 SQIVND (reference sequence). CDR3 nucleotide sequence: TGTGCCAGCGGGCACAGGGGAAATTCACCCCTCCACTTT. It encodes CASGHRGNSPLHF.